This paragraph reports one TCR beta chain. Here immunoSEQ multiplex PCR was the method, and the copy in TCRdb shows in-frame clones only, minus some. The data hold a few hundred thousand clones, with under 90% observed a single time. Germline V lookup: CDR1 SGHVS, CDR2 FNYEAQ. The CDR3 runs 14 residues. V lost 1 base to trimming and J lost 15 bases, with 16 bases between them. This sample stems from a study of blood T cell repertoires in COVID-19. Study summary: T cells, B-cell-depleted T cells, or PBMCs provided the cDNA or gDNA that served as material.

What was sequenced was PBMCs or T cells enriched from blood (not recorded which). The clonotype originates from a man aged 30 to 45 with acute COVID-19. The chain employs TRBV7-6 and TRBJ1-6; D is possibly TRBD1 (5 bases). The CDR3 sequence is CASSLGSTGGDLHF. Written as DNA, the CDR3 is TGTGCCAGCAGCTTAGGGTCCACGGGGGGTGACCTCCACTTT.